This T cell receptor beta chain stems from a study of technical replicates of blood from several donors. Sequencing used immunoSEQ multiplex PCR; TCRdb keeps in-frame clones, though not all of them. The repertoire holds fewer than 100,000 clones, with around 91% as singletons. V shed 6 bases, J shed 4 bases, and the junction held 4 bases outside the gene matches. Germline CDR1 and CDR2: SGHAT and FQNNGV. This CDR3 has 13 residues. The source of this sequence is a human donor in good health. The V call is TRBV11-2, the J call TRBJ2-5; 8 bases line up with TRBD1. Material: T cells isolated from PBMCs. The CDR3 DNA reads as TGTGCCAGCAGGGGACAGGTCCCAGAGACCCAGTACTTC. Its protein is CASRGQVPETQYF.